Here is one T cell receptor beta chain with its context. Produced via immunoSEQ multiplex PCR; TCRdb's table is partial and in-frame only. This sample has tens of thousands of clones; roughly 80% occur once, and the top ten carry more than 3.5%. Deletions cut 2 bases from V and 8 bases from J, with 7 bases between. The CDR3 has 12 amino acids. Germline V gives CDR1 ENHRY, CDR2 SYGVKD. This specimen belongs to a study of PD-L1 blockade in urothelial cancer. The chain couples TRBV10-3 to TRBJ2-4; possibly TRBD2 for D (6 bases). The sequence was collected from a man between 65 and 85 years old with urothelial cancer. The starting material was PBMCs, obtained around atezolizumab (anti-PD-L1) treatment. CDR3 protein: CAISEGGYIQYF. CDR3 nucleotides: TGTGCCATCAGTGAGGGGGGGTACATTCAGTACTTC.